Listed here are 8 T cell receptor beta chains from one sample, sequenced in a study of T cells in localized non-small cell lung cancer. Generated by immunoSEQ multiplex PCR, the TCRdb table keeps only in-frame clones and is missing some. The sample has roughly 48,000 clones; around 81% are singletons. The input for sequencing was PBMCs, taken before any cancer treatment. These TCRs come from a woman aged 35 to 69 with stage II lung adenocarcinoma.

This clone turned up a few times. The V call is TRBV9, the J call TRBJ2-5; D remains ambiguous. The CDR3 loop spans 15 amino acids. Germline CDR1 reads SGDLS; CDR2 reads YYNGEE. Trimming removed 3 bases at V and 5 bases at J, with 17 bases between. In DNA form, the CDR3 reads TGTGCCAGCAGCGCCCTGGACCTAATGGGGGAGACCCAGTACTTC. As protein: CASSALDLMGETQYF.

In DNA form, the CDR3 reads TGTGCCAGCAGCTTCTCGGGACAGGCGAACACCGGGGAGCTGTTTTTT. This sequence encodes CASSFSGQANTGELFF. This rearrangement joins TRBV11-3 to TRBJ2-2; 8 bases align to TRBD1. V trimming: 3 bases; J trimming: 0 bases; junction bases outside the gene matches: 3. Germline V gene lookup returns CDR1 SGHNT and CDR2 YENEEA. This CDR3 comprises 16 residues.

This clone turned up a few times. The chain carries TRBV5-1 and TRBJ1-1, with TRBD1 matching 12 bases. V shed 4 bases and J 6 bases; nucleotides not matched to a gene: 4. Germline V gene data show CDR1 as SGHRS and CDR2 as YFSETQ. This CDR3 is 14 amino acids long. For the CDR3, the DNA is TGCGCCAGCAGCCCCGGGACAGGGGGCTCTGAAGCTTTCTTT. Translating it yields CASSPGTGGSEAFF.

Only a few counts were recorded for this clone. Within the sample, other DNA sequences also encode this same CDR3. This sequence joins TRBV6-5 and TRBJ1-5, with D perhaps TRBD1 (5 bases). The V and J ends lost 5 bases and 6 bases respectively, with 8 bases between them. The germline V gene encodes CDR1 MNHEY and CDR2 SVGAGI. The CDR3 consists of 12 residues. The CDR3, as DNA: TGTGCCAGCAGTGGTGGGGGTCAGCCCCAGCATTTT. Protein product: CASSGGGQPQHF.

This clone was seen a few times. The chain combines TRBV5-8 with TRBJ1-1, with D uncertain. The CDR3 spans 16 residues. V lost 0 bases and J lost 0, with 12 bases in between. Germline-derived CDR1 and CDR2 are SGHTS and YDEGEE. The DNA of the CDR3 is TGTGCCAGCAGCTTGGGCATTATAGTTATGAACACTGAAGCTTTCTTT. It specifies CASSLGIIVMNTEAFF.

This clone was seen a handful of times. This chain links TRBV7-9 with TRBJ1-2; D is ambiguous. The germline V gene encodes CDR1 SEHNR and CDR2 FQNEAQ (reference sequence). CDR3 length: 14 residues. Trimming pared 1 base from V and 8 bases from J, leaving 14 bases between. The chain's CDR3 is CASSLETAPGGYTF. CDR3 DNA sequence: TGTGCCAGCAGCTTAGAAACAGCCCCGGGGGGCTACACCTTC. Complete variable domain (other parts from reference TRBV7-9 and TRBJ1-2): DTGVSQNPRHKITKRGQNVTFRCDPISEHNRLYWYRQTLGQGPEFLTYFQNEAQLEKSRLLSDRFSAERPKGSFSTLEIQRTEQGDSAMYLCASSLETAPGGYTFGSGTRLTVV.

This rearrangement joins TRBV5-4 to TRBJ2-7; D might be TRBD2 (7 bases). Trimming took 9 bases from V and 2 from J, leaving 18 bases between them. Germline lookup yields CDR1 SGHNT and CDR2 YYREEE (reference sequence). This CDR3 comprises 14 residues. The CDR3 protein is CATNKGGGPYEQYF. CDR3 DNA: TGTGCCACCAACAAGGGAGGGGGTCCCTACGAGCAGTACTTC.

The CDR3 nucleotides are TGTGCCAGCAGCTTAGAAAACAACAGGGGCTACACCTTC. Protein sequence: CASSLENNRGYTF. V usage is TRBV7-2 and J usage is TRBJ1-2; TRBD1 might be the D (5 bases). V was trimmed by 1 base and J by 8 bases, leaving 11 bases between them. The CDR3 has 13 residues. Germline lookup yields CDR1 SGHTA and CDR2 FQGNSA.